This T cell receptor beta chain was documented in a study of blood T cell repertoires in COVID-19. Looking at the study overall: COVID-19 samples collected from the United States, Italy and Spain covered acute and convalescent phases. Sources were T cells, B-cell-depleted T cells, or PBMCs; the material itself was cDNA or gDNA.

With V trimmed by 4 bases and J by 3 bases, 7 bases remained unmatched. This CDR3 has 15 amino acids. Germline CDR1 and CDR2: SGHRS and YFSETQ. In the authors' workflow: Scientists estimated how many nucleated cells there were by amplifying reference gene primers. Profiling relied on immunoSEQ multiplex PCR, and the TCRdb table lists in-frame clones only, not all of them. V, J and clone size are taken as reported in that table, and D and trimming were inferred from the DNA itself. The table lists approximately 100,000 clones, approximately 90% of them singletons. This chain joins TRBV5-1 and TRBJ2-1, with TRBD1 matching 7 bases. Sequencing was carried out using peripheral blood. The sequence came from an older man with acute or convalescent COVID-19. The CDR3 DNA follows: TGCGCCAGCAGCACCGGGACAGATATCTACAATGAGCAGTTCTTC. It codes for CASSTGTDIYNEQFF. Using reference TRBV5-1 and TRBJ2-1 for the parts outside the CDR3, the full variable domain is KAGVTQTPRYLIKTRGQQVTLSCSPISGHRSVSWYQQTPGQGLQFLFEYFSETQRNKGNFPGRFSGRQFSNSRSEMNVSTLELGDSALYLCASSTGTDIYNEQFFGPGTRLTVL.